This record concerns one T cell receptor beta chain sequence. The immunoSEQ assay was v3. Assay used: immunoSEQ multiplex PCR; TCRdb lists only in-frame clones, some missing. Among tens of thousands of clones listed, 65% to 90% were seen once. The data belong to a study of TIL therapy for anti-PD-1-resistant metastatic lung cancer. Study at large: Patients had a median age of approximately 56 years (range about 35-80). By whole-exome sequencing, median non-synonymous tumor mutation burden was roughly 1.6 mutations per megabase.

The time point was: pre-treatment sample, taken before nivolumab and TIL therapy. Stage 4 NSCLC adults joined between 2017 and 2020. The sequence derives from a person aged 25 to 80 with non-small cell lung cancer. The sequences come from blood, collected at baseline.

CDR3 coding DNA: TGTGCCAGCAGCGTAAGACTAGCGGGGGGGAGTGAGCAGTTCTTC. Translating gives CASSVRLAGGSEQFF. V is TRBV3-1 (or the pseudogene TRBV3-2) and J is TRBJ2-1, with 14 bases matching TRBD2. Germline V lookup: CDR1 LGHDT, CDR2 YNNKEL (reference sequence). Trimming removed 5 bases from V and 9 bases from J; junction bases left unmatched: 6. CDR3 length equals 15 residues.